One sample yielded the 6 T cell receptor beta chains listed below, sequenced in a study of shared clonotypes between healthy human individuals. TCRdb's copy holds only in-frame clones and misses some; the assay was immunoSEQ multiplex PCR. The sample shows 2.5 million or so clones, over 85% of them seen only once. The sample was naive CD4+ T cells sorted from blood. Subset noted: CD45RA+ positively selected. The receptors originated from a man between 18 and 35 years old in good health.

For the CDR3, the DNA is TGTGCCAGCAGCTTAAGGTCCGGGACAGTCCCTTGGGGGGCCAACGTCCTGACTTTC. Protein sequence: CASSLRSGTVPWGANVLTF. The chain links TRBV7-3 to TRBJ2-6, with 7 bases identical to TRBD1. V was clipped by 1 base and J by 4 bases; unmatched bases: 13. CDR1 and CDR2 (germline): SGHTA, FQGTGA. The CDR3 has 19 residues.

The chain uses TRBV7-9 and TRBJ2-5; unclear D gene. The CDR3 is 14 amino acids. The V end was cut by 5 bases, the J end by 4 bases, with 14 bases between. The germline V gene encodes CDR1 SEHNR and CDR2 FQNEAQ (reference sequence). The CDR3 DNA reads as TGTGCCAGCAGCGCGCGGTCGGGCCCAGAGACCCAGTACTTC. The encoded protein is CASSARSGPETQYF.

The chain combines TRBV6-1 with TRBJ2-7, with D perhaps TRBD1 (7 bases). V was cut by 6 bases and J by 5 bases, with 11 bases left in between. This CDR3 region has 12 residues. Germline assignment: CDR1 MNHNS and CDR2 SASEGT. The CDR3 protein is CASSQGGHEQYF. CDR3 nucleotide sequence: TGTGCCAGCAGCCAGGGGGGCCACGAGCAGTACTTC.

V gene TRBV5-1 combines with J gene TRBJ2-7; possible D gene TRBD2, 6 bases. CDR3 length: 14 residues. Germline V CDR1 and CDR2: SGHRS, YFSETQ. Trimming removed 1 base from V and 0 bases from J, with 8 bases in between. The CDR3 protein is CASSLWRGSYEQYF. CDR3 in DNA: TGCGCCAGCAGCTTGTGGCGGGGCTCCTACGAGCAGTACTTC. Full variable domain (rest looked up from reference TRBV5-1 and TRBJ2-7): KAGVTQTPRYLIKTRGQQVTLSCSPISGHRSVSWYQQTPGQGLQFLFEYFSETQRNKGNFPGRFSGRQFSNSRSEMNVSTLELGDSALYLCASSLWRGSYEQYFGPGTRLTVT.

The rearrangement joins TRBV7-9 to TRBJ1-6; 9 bases fit TRBD1. The CDR3 is made up of 19 amino acids. Germline-derived CDR1 and CDR2 are SEHNR and FQNEAQ (reference sequence). V gave up 1 base and J gave up 1 base; unmatched junction bases: 8. CDR3: CASSLGADRGGSYNSPLHF. The CDR3 bases are TGTGCCAGCAGCTTAGGGGCCGACAGGGGGGGATCCTATAATTCACCCCTCCACTTT.

The chain has TRBV30 and TRBJ2-5; D uncertain. The CDR3 spans 15 residues. Between the trimmed V and J ends, which lost 0 bases and 2 bases, there was a span of 13 bases. Germline assignment: CDR1 GTSNPN and CDR2 SVGIG (reference sequence). CDR3 in DNA: TGTGCCTGGAGTGTAATGCCGGGCGGACAAGAGACCCAGTACTTC. Amino acid sequence: CAWSVMPGGQETQYF.